This T cell receptor beta chain was sequenced for a study of T cell clones after liver transplantation (dated by TCRdb to the late 2010s). For context, the study as a whole: Samples were obtained from ITN030ST, a randomized trial in which withdrawal of immunosuppression was attempted within 2 years of liver transplantation. Donor-reactive T cell clones were identified by TCRbeta sequencing following a pre-transplant mixed lymphocyte reaction and were subsequently tracked in post-transplant blood. Subjects received no induction therapy and standard immunosuppression until randomization at 12-24 months post-transplant. Three of the eight recipients were HCV-positive; the others were transplanted for non-autoimmune, non-viral indications. Blood samples were collected pre-transplant, pre-randomization before withdrawal, and post-randomization after either full withdrawal or failed withdrawal. Tolerance meant complete immunosuppression withdrawal for at least one year without liver enzymes rising beyond twice the upper limit of normal. Third party-reactive TCRbeta sequences were also identified from pre-transplant MLRs to serve as an antigen-independent comparator for donor-reactive sequences. The studied cohort comprised 8 liver transplant recipients, 3 classified as tolerant and 5 as non-tolerant.

Study-wide conclusions, independent of this receptor: In two subjects, low numbers of available donor cells limited the measurable donor-reactive repertoire. When repertoire turnover was accounted for, significantly reduced detection of donor-reactive sequences was found in 7 of 8 subjects for CD4 and in 8 of 8 subjects for CD8. Conclusions were preliminary, limited by small, heterogeneous patient numbers and non-standardized post-transplant time points. A greater decline was seen for donor-reactive sequences than for third party-reactive sequences, suggesting partial antigen-specific deletion unrelated to withdrawal success. Because allograft tissue specimens were not available, migration of donor-reactive T cells into the graft, rather than deletion, may have occurred. A significant post-transplant decrease in circulating donor-reactive CD4 TCRbeta sequences was observed in most of the 8 subjects, irrespective of tolerance or HCV status.

In the case of this clone: It has no known antigen specificity. The input lacks base qualities; no much larger clone sits a single base away.

Thawed unstimulated PBMCs were stained for CD3, CD4 and CD8 and FACS-sorted into CD3+CD4+ and CD3+CD8+ populations. All 8 studied subjects were randomized to immunosuppression withdrawal. The Qiagen DNeasy Blood and Tissue Kit was used for genomic DNA isolation. Frozen genomic DNA underwent high-throughput TCRbeta CDR3 sequencing by immunoSEQ, including PCR amplification, mapping, bias correction and internal controls. Concerning the study's data processing: Productive rearrangements were retained, and unique TCRbeta sequences were defined by the CDR3 nucleotide sequence together with the V and J gene. A sequence counted as donor-reactive only if the sequence showed at least 5-fold expansion in CFSE-low cells compared with unstimulated pre-transplant cells and had a frequency of at least 0.01%. Minimum frequency thresholds were set for each subject on the basis of the unstimulated sample with the lowest template count, so that a detection power of at least 90% was ensured. Jensen-Shannon divergence between the top 1000 TCRbeta sequences post-transplant and pre-transplant was used to measure repertoire turnover. Changes in detection of donor-reactive sequences were assessed with two-sided Fisher's exact tests. The source is immuneACCESS, and TCRdb retained only in-frame sequences with V and J called. Part of the clones is not carried over; for the studies checked, unresolved V genes explain less than half of this, and the remainder is unexplained. From that table come the V and J calls and clone size; the DNA was used to work out D and trimming. This sample has 15,000 to 20,000 clones in its table, and roughly nine tenths of those were observed once. The top ten hold over 10% of the sample.

CDR3 length: 15 amino acids, cysteine to phenylalanine. The read is trimmed to its CDR3 DNA, 45 bases read in frame from base 1. Trimming removed 7 bases from V and 11 bases from J, leaving 23 bases between the germline ends. The germline V gene yields SNHLY for CDR1 and FYNNEI for CDR2. The rearrangement combines TRBV2 with TRBJ2-2; TRBD1 is possibly the D segment (6 matching bases). The material sequenced was CD8+ T cells from blood, taken 45 to 46 months after liver transplant. The TCR comes from a human patient who received a liver transplant. Following a transplant, some T cells may be graft donor cells, not patient cells. The nucleotides read TGTGCCAGCACTACCGCGGGCCGAGGGGGTGGCGAGCTGTTTTTT. The encoded protein is CASTTAGRGGGELFF. The entire variable domain, with the stretches around the CDR3 drawn from the reference TRBV2 and TRBJ2-2 proteins, is EPEVTQTPSHQVTQMGQEVILRCVPISNHLYFYWYRQILGQKVEFLVSFYNNEISEKSEIFDDQFSVERPDGSNFTLKIRSTKLEDSAMYFCASTTAGRGGGELFFGEGSRLTVL.